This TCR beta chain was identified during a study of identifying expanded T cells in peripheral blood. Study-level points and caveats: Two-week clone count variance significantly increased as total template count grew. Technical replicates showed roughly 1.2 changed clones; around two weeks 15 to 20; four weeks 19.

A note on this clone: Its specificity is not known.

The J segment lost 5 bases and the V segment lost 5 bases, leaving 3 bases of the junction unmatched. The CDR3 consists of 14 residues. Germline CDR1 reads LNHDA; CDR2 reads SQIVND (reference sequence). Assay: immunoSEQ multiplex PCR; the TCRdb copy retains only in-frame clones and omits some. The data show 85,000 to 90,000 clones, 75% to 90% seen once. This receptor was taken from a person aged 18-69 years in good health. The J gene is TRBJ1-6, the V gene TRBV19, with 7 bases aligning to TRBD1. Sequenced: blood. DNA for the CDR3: TGTGCCAGTAGTCCGGGACAGAATAATTCACCCCTCCACTTT. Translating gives CASSPGQNNSPLHF.